This T cell receptor (beta chain) was sequenced for a study of blood T cell repertoires in COVID-19. In the study overall: Samples of COVID-19 (acute and convalescent) were obtained from the United States, Italy and Spain.

Authors' analysis steps: Nucleated cell number was recorded as an estimate derived from reference gene primer amplification. The table came from immunoSEQ multiplex PCR; TCRdb's copy has only in-frame clones and leaves some out. That table furnishes V, J and clone size, whereas the DNA furnished D and trimming. This sample has about 490,000 clones, with approximately 85% found just once. Source material: peripheral blood. The clonotype originates from a human donor in a cohort sampled during active COVID-19.

The CDR3, as DNA: TGTGCCAGCAGCTCTACGACTAGTAGCGTATATAATGAGCAGTTCTTC. The encoded protein is CASSSTTSSVYNEQFF. This sequence joins TRBV7-3 and TRBJ2-1, with D perhaps TRBD2 (6 bases). Between the trimmed V and J ends, which lost 4 bases and 7 bases, there was a span of 20 bases. The CDR3 loop spans 16 amino acids. CDR1 is SGHTA and CDR2 is FQGTGA in the germline V gene.